This T cell receptor (beta chain) is from a study of a mutant IDH1 vaccine in newly diagnosed glioma. At the level of the study: Patients got their first vaccination 4-6 weeks after radiotherapy alone, or with temozolomide cycles.

Profiled with immunoSEQ multiplex PCR; TCRdb holds only in-frame clones, not every one. Of tens of thousands of clones listed, about 73% are singletons. This sample's time point: week 11, during vaccination. Doses comprised 300 ug of mutant IDH1 20-mer peptide each, plus topical imiquimod. The CDR3 is 15 amino acids. Germline V CDR1 and CDR2: SGHRS, YFSETQ. The V segment lost 4 bases and the J segment 7 bases; nucleotides outside the gene matches: 14. To note about this clone: No antigen is known for it.

The clonotype comes from a man aged 25 to 40 with glioma. The chain recombines TRBV5-1 with TRBJ2-7; 7 positions match TRBD2. This sample comprised PBMCs, obtained from a glioma patient whose treatment included an IDH1 peptide vaccine. CDR3 sequence reads: CASSPSGGSQREQYF. Here the CDR3 DNA reads TGCGCCAGCAGCCCGTCGGGGGGTTCTCAGAGAGAGCAGTACTTC.